These T cell receptor beta chains were read from a single sample in a study of blood T cell repertoires in COVID-19. Data came from immunoSEQ multiplex PCR; TCRdb stores just in-frame clones and leaves some out. The sample shows about 61,000 clones, about 86% of them seen only once. The sequencing input was peripheral blood. These receptors originate from a human donor in a cohort sampled during active COVID-19. CDR3s include the opening cysteine and the closing phenylalanine or tryptophan. Expanded clones get a size class; other rows say once, few or many, or leave the size out.

j_call v_call clone_size cdr3_aa
TRBJ1-5 TRBV15 NA CATSSSDYSNQPQHF
TRBJ1-1 TRBV10-3 NA CAISPGTLMNTEAFF
TRBJ2-7 TRBV7-2 NA CASSHWGGGITPYEQYF
TRBJ1-5 TRBV7-2 NA CASSLTPGQGNQPQHF
TRBJ1-3 TRBV9 NA CASSAQGADTIYF
TRBJ1-3 TRBV4-1 NA CASSQPDRAGNTIYF
TRBJ1-4 TRBV7-3 NA CASSLSGANEKLFF
TRBJ2-7 TRBV24-1 NA CATDRGEEQYF
TRBJ2-7 TRBV20-1 NA CSARRLYEQYF
TRBJ2-7 TRBV25-1 NA CASSRTPYEQYF
TRBJ1-2 TRBV27 NA CASTGDRGGSGYTF
TRBJ1-2 TRBV3-1/TRBV3-2 NA CASSRSGQFGYTF
TRBJ1-4 TRBV7-2 NA CASSSRDRGPTNEKLFF
TRBJ2-7 TRBV6-6 few CASSYSRVGHFYEQYF
TRBJ1-1 TRBV9 NA CASSVDSLGLEAFF
TRBJ1-2 TRBV29-1 NA CSVTRQDFNYGYTF
TRBJ2-7 TRBV6-5 once CASSYGTSGKYEQYF
TRBJ2-7 TRBV7-2 NA CASSYRSSYEQYF
TRBJ1-6 TRBV7-2 NA CASSLPTSQGAKSNSPLHF
TRBJ2-5 TRBV7-2 NA CASSLTLGGETQYF
TRBJ1-1 TRBV6-1 NA CASSELTGGYTEAFF
TRBJ2-3 TRBV7-9 NA CASSLDLGGRADTQYF
TRBJ2-1 TRBV7-2 NA CASSLATGYYNEQFF
TRBJ2-2 TRBV10-3 NA CAIRTLAGGPGGELFF
TRBJ2-2 TRBV6-5 NA CASSRGGTGELFF
TRBJ2-1 TRBV4-1 NA CASSPLGLGGNEQFF
TRBJ2-1 TRBV11-3 NA CASSLDGRVGNEQFF
TRBJ2-1 TRBV10-1 NA CASSSSGGEQFF
TRBJ2-2 TRBV18 once CASSPSNSGRPNTGELFF
TRBJ1-1 TRBV7-9 NA CASSPGSGQVGVNTEAFF
TRBJ2-1 TRBV19 NA CASSVPGLAGGHNEQFF
TRBJ2-2 TRBV7-3 NA CASSLSRGTGELFF
TRBJ1-5 TRBV28 NA CASSLRTGTLNQPQHF
TRBJ1-2 TRBV6-5 NA CASSYSGDTKVYGYTF
TRBJ2-1 TRBV11-1 few CASSLAREGRVEFF
TRBJ2-7 TRBV10-2 NA CASRDRVKYEQYF
TRBJ2-1 TRBV20-1 NA CSASIRYSYNEQFF
TRBJ1-2 TRBV28 NA CASASLYYGYTF
TRBJ2-1 TRBV28 NA CASGHREQFF
TRBJ1-5 TRBV18 NA CASSPLGTGSEPQHF
TRBJ2-7 TRBV7-3 NA CASSLDQGLYYEQYF